What follows are 26 T cell receptor beta chains derived from one specimen sequenced in a study of blood T cell repertoires in COVID-19. Profiling relied on immunoSEQ multiplex PCR, and the TCRdb table lists in-frame clones only, not all of them. The sample yields 350,000 or so clones, over 75% seen once. Sequences were obtained from peripheral blood. These receptor sequences come from a woman aged 25 to 39 with COVID-19, enrolled during active disease.

The rearrangement uses TRBV6-2 or TRBV6-3 and TRBJ2-5, with no clear D. Trimming shortened V by 2 bases and J by 5 bases, and 15 bases separated the two germline ends. CDR1 MNHEY and CDR2 SVGEGT come from the germline V gene. The CDR3 is 15 residues long. The DNA for the CDR3 is TGTGCCAGCAGTTACAGTGCCAGATGGTCGGAGACCCAGTACTTC. Its protein product is CASSYSARWSETQYF.

The CDR3 nucleotides are TGCGCCAGCAGCCAAGGATCAATAGCGGGACCCTACGAGCAGTACTTC. Amino acid sequence: CASSQGSIAGPYEQYF. The rearrangement joins TRBV4-3 to TRBJ2-7, with 8 positions matching TRBD2. This CDR3 comprises 16 residues. Trimming at V came to 1 base and at J to 2 bases, leaving 7 bases not matched to a gene. Germline V lookup: CDR1 LGHNA, CDR2 YSLEER.

This clone was detected only once. V gene TRBV19 combines with J gene TRBJ1-4; 10 positions match TRBD1. V lost 4 bases to trimming and J lost 7 bases; unmatched junction nucleotides: 6. Germline V gene data show CDR1 as LNHDA and CDR2 as SQIVND (reference sequence). The CDR3 covers 15 residues. CDR3 coding DNA: TGTGCCAGTAGTAGAGCGGGACAGGGGCGTGAAAAACTGTTTTTT. It is translated as CASSRAGQGREKLFF.

In this sample, this clone turned up a few times. The chain uses TRBV27 and TRBJ1-5; D remains ambiguous. The V end lost 4 bases, the J end lost 3 bases, and 13 bases lay between the germline ends. CDR1 is MNHEY, CDR2 SMNVEV, per germline (reference sequence). The length of the CDR3 is 15 residues. CDR3 DNA sequence: TGTGCCAGCAGTTCCGGAGCCGGCACCAATCAGCCCCAGCATTTT. This translates into CASSSGAGTNQPQHF.

The V call is TRBV2, the J call TRBJ2-6, with TRBD2 matching over 10 bases. J lost 3 bases, V lost 4 bases, and 9 bases had no gene match. The CDR3 has 18 residues. Germline V CDR1 and CDR2: SNHLY, FYNNEI. The CDR3 protein is CASSVSSGRTGGANVLTF. The CDR3 DNA is TGTGCCAGCAGTGTTTCTAGCGGGAGAACCGGTGGGGCCAACGTCCTGACTTTC.

The chain employs TRBV2 and TRBJ2-7; D unresolved. With 5 bases removed from V and 2 bases from J, the gap between germline ends came to 10 bases. Germline CDR1 is SNHLY and CDR2 is FYNNEI. This CDR3 has 13 amino acids. CDR3 in amino acids: CASSLRSAYEQYF. In DNA, the CDR3 is TGTGCCAGCAGTTTACGCAGTGCCTACGAGCAGTACTTC.

The V gene is TRBV4-1, the J gene TRBJ2-7; TRBD1 aligns across 9 bases. V lost 4 bases, J lost 0 bases, and 7 bases stayed unmatched. This CDR3 has 16 amino acids. From germline, CDR1 is MGHRA and CDR2 YSYEKL. CDR3 DNA: TGCGCCAGCAGCCTGAGTCCGACAGGGGGCTCCTACGAGCAGTACTTC. It translates to CASSLSPTGGSYEQYF.

This sequence joins TRBV14 and TRBJ2-7; 7 bases agree with TRBD1. The CDR3 covers 15 residues. With 4 bases clipped from V and 4 bases from J, the junction kept 10 bases outside the gene matches. Germline CDR1 reads SGHDN; CDR2 reads FVKESK. In DNA form, the CDR3 reads TGTGCCAGCAGCCTATACGGACAGGTCCGTTACGAGCAGTACTTC. It is translated as CASSLYGQVRYEQYF.

The gene calls are TRBV24-1 and TRBJ1-2; 10 bases align to TRBD1. After removal of 3 bases from V and 6 bases from J, the junction contained 9 bases not matched to a gene. Germline CDR1 KGHDR, CDR2 SFDVKD. The CDR3 sequence is 16 residues long. In DNA form, the CDR3 reads TGTGCCACCAGTGATGCCCTCGGACAGGGGGATAATGGCTACACCTTC. Translated, it gives CATSDALGQGDNGYTF.

V usage is TRBV10-3 and J usage is TRBJ2-7, with D possibly matching TRBD1 (5 bases). This CDR3 spans 15 amino acids. CDR1 and CDR2 from the germline V gene are ENHRY and SYGVKD. The V and J ends lost 2 bases and 0 bases respectively, with 11 bases between them. The CDR3, as DNA: TGTGCCATCAGTGAGAGGACACAAATCTCCTACGAGCAGTACTTC. Encoded protein: CAISERTQISYEQYF.

This chain uses TRBV28 with TRBJ2-6, with unresolved D. The CDR3 has 13 residues. Germline V gives CDR1 MDHEN, CDR2 SYDVKM. Trimming cost V 8 bases and J 4 bases, with 9 bases left between them. The CDR3 loop is CASFLSGANVLTF. CDR3 in DNA: TGTGCCAGCTTCCTCTCCGGGGCCAACGTCCTGACTTTC.

The chain carries TRBV5-1 and TRBJ2-5; perhaps TRBD2 as D (6 bases). V lost 4 bases and J 2 bases, leaving 12 bases between the germline ends. The germline CDR1 and CDR2 sequences are SGHRS and YFSETQ. This CDR3 is 14 amino acids long. CDR3 in amino acids: CASSIRDSQETQYF. For the CDR3, the DNA is TGCGCCAGCAGCATCCGGGACTCGCAAGAGACCCAGTACTTC.

This chain uses TRBV6-5 with TRBJ2-7; 7 bases map to TRBD2. The CDR3 contains 16 residues. Germline V gene sequence: CDR1 MNHEY, CDR2 SVGAGI. Trimming took 2 bases from V and 2 from J; bases not matched to a gene: 9. The CDR3 sequence: CASSYDTSAVTYEQYF. CDR3 sequence (DNA): TGTGCCAGCAGTTACGACACTAGCGCCGTTACCTACGAGCAGTACTTC.

The genes are TRBV10-2 and TRBJ1-2; D is unclear. Germline V gives CDR1 WSHSY, CDR2 SAAADI. This CDR3 contains 14 residues. Between the trimmed V and J ends, which lost 2 bases and 8 bases, there was a span of 15 bases. For the CDR3, the DNA is TGCGCCAGCAGTGAGCCGGTCGTCACGGGGGGCTACACCTTC. Translated, it gives CASSEPVVTGGYTF.

The chain joins TRBV12-3 or TRBV12-4 to TRBJ1-2; a weak D match, TRBD1 (6 bases). The CDR3 runs to 13 residues. The germline V and J ends were trimmed by 7 bases and 7 bases, with 16 bases remaining between them. The CDR3 bases are TGTGCCAGCACCCTGACAGGCGGCGGTGGCTACACCTTC. It specifies CASTLTGGGGYTF.

The chain carries TRBV29-1 and TRBJ2-1; 7 nucleotides match TRBD1. Germline V gives CDR1 SQVTM, CDR2 ANQGSEA. The V gene end was trimmed by 4 bases and the J gene end by 9 bases; junction bases not matched to a gene: 9. CDR3 length: 13 amino acids. DNA of the CDR3: TGCAGCGTTGGAGGGGGCACCACAGGTGAGCAGTTCTTC. This translates into CSVGGGTTGEQFF.

The chain has TRBV19 and TRBJ2-4; possible D gene TRBD1, 6 bases. Trimming stripped 2 bases from V and 5 bases from J, with 16 bases between. Germline V gene sequence: CDR1 LNHDA, CDR2 SQIVND (reference sequence). This CDR3 contains 16 residues. CDR3 DNA: TGTGCCAGTAGTATACTGGGGGCAGGCCGACAAAACATTCAGTACTTC. Its protein product is CASSILGAGRQNIQYF.

The chain employs TRBV28 and TRBJ2-3; TRBD1 is a possible D gene (5 bases). The germline gives CDR1 MDHEN, CDR2 SYDVKM. V was pared by 3 bases and J by 2 bases, with 12 bases between. CDR3 length: 15 amino acids. The CDR3 DNA is TGTGCCAGCAGTTTCTCAGGGTTTGACACAGATACGCAGTATTTT. This sequence encodes CASSFSGFDTDTQYF.

CDR3 DNA sequence: TGTGCCACGGCCGGACAGAATAATGAAAAACTGTTTTTT. Protein product: CATAGQNNEKLFF. This chain uses TRBV6-5 with TRBJ1-4; TRBD1 might be the D (6 bases). This CDR3 spans 13 amino acids. Germline V gives CDR1 MNHEY, CDR2 SVGAGI. Trimming removed 10 bases from V and 4 bases from J, with 13 bases in between.

The J gene is TRBJ1-3, the V gene TRBV7-9, with unresolved D. The CDR3 sequence is 15 residues long. CDR1 is SEHNR, CDR2 FQNEAQ, per germline (reference sequence). V was cut by 4 bases and J by 0 bases, with 10 bases left in between. The CDR3 sequence is CASSSRVGSGNTIYF. CDR3 nucleotides: TGTGCCAGCAGCTCCCGGGTGGGCTCTGGAAACACCATATATTTT.

The chain recombines TRBV7-8 with TRBJ2-2; 7 positions match TRBD1. This CDR3 region has 15 residues. Germline lookup yields CDR1 SGHVS and CDR2 FQNEAQ. J lost 7 bases, V lost 0 bases, and 5 bases had no gene match. The CDR3, as DNA: TGTGCCAGCAGCTTAGCGACAGGGTCTAACGGGGAGCTGTTTTTT. It specifies CASSLATGSNGELFF.

V is TRBV12-3 or TRBV12-4 and J is TRBJ2-7, with a possible D match to TRBD2 (5 bases). The CDR3 sequence is 13 residues long. V was clipped by 6 bases and J by 3 bases, with 12 bases between them. The DNA of the CDR3 is TGTGCCAGCAGCCGAGGCGGGTACTACGAGCAGTACTTC. Protein product: CASSRGGYYEQYF.

The chain uses TRBV5-8 and TRBJ2-7; maybe TRBD2 (6 bases). Trimming took 1 base from V and 3 from J, leaving 11 bases between them. This CDR3 is 14 amino acids long. Per germline, CDR1 SGHTS and CDR2 YDEGEE. The CDR3 here is CASSLPSGDYEQYF. Here the CDR3 DNA reads TGTGCCAGCAGCTTGCCTTCGGGAGACTACGAGCAGTACTTC.

This clone was recorded once. The rearrangement uses TRBV2 and TRBJ2-6, with no clear D. CDR1 and CDR2 (germline): SNHLY, FYNNEI. The CDR3 has 13 amino acids. The V end was cut by 5 bases, the J end by 4 bases, with 6 bases between. CDR3 sequence (DNA): TGTGCCAGCAGTATTGAGGGGGCCAACGTCCTGACTTTC. This encodes CASSIEGANVLTF.

The rearrangement links TRBV7-9 to TRBJ2-7; D is perhaps TRBD1 (5 bases). This CDR3 comprises 14 residues. CDR1 SEHNR and CDR2 FQNEAQ come from the germline V gene (reference sequence). Trimming removed 1 base from V and 4 bases from J, with 11 bases in between. Here the CDR3 DNA reads TGTGCCAGCAGCTTAGGGGCGGACACTTACGAGCAGTACTTC. Translation: CASSLGADTYEQYF.

This clone was detected only once. V usage is TRBV4-1 and J usage is TRBJ2-3, with 10 bases aligning to TRBD2. The CDR3 runs to 17 residues. V gave up 0 bases and J gave up 4 bases; unmatched junction bases: 7. Germline CDR1 is MGHRA and CDR2 is YSYEKL. The CDR3 region has the DNA TGCGCCAGCAGCCAAGACCCAAGCGGGAGGGGTTCAGATACGCAGTATTTT. Residues: CASSQDPSGRGSDTQYF.